The TCR beta chain described here comes from a study of blood T cells in healthy people across ages. General study results and limits: Diversity estimates from one million T cells were considered underestimates. A strong correlation was seen between TCR beta diversity and naive T cell percentage.

V lost 0 bases, J lost 7 bases, and 13 bases lay in between. This CDR3 contains 15 residues. In germline, CDR1 is LGHNA, CDR2 YSLEER. A remark on this clonotype: What it recognizes is unknown.

Together with a sample-barcoded 5' primer, a J-beta primer mix was included in a second PCR lasting about 6 to 11 cycles. TCRdb independently ran MiXCR on the 5' RACE reads; one entry per CDR3 protein. The sample shows hundreds of thousands of distinct CDR3 sequences, 49% of them seen only once. The TCR originated in a woman in her fifties or sixties in good health. The sample taken for sequencing was blood. The chain uses TRBV4-3 and TRBJ2-1, with D uncertain. The CDR3 sequence is CASSQDWRGYNEQFF. CDR3 sequence (DNA): TGCGCCAGCAGCCAAGATTGGCGCGGTTATAATGAGCAGTTCTTC.